Presented here are 10 T cell receptor beta chains from one specimen sequenced in a study of Graves' ophthalmopathy and Graves' hyperthyroidism. Scientists amplified the TCR beta CDR3 regions from RNA transcripts. Following a first-round RT-PCR that used HTBI primers, a second-round multiplex PCR was carried out. TCRdb ran MiXCR on the multiplex PCR reads and lists one entry per CDR3 protein. The data contain around 600,000 distinct CDR3 sequences, 35% to 45% of them seen just once; the ten biggest clones take up about 3.3%. Sequenced sample: peripheral blood. All receptors derive from an adult man with Graves' ophthalmopathy.

This clonotype was seen a few times. This sequence joins TRBV6-5 and TRBJ2-5; the D is unclear. This CDR3 has 16 residues. The germline CDR1 and CDR2 sequences are MNHEY and SVGAGI. V was pared by 5 bases and J by 5 bases, with 21 bases between. The CDR3: CASSEFGRKKGETQYF. DNA of the CDR3: TGTGCCAGCAGTGAATTCGGCAGGAAGAAAGGGGAGACCCAGTACTTC.

This clonotype has ten or more counts. The CDR3, as DNA: TGTGCCAGCAGTTTACGGAGGACAGGGGAAAAACTGTTTTTT. Encoded protein: CASSLRRTGEKLFF. This rearrangement joins TRBV27 to TRBJ1-4; TRBD1 aligns across 8 bases. V gave up 2 bases and J gave up 8 bases; unmatched junction bases: 4. CDR3 length equals 14 residues. Germline lookup yields CDR1 MNHEY and CDR2 SMNVEV (reference sequence).

This clonotype was seen at least ten times. The genes are TRBV5-1 and TRBJ1-2; D gene unclear. CDR1 is SGHRS, CDR2 YFSETQ, per germline. Trimming removed 1 base at V and 5 bases at J, with 9 bases between. The CDR3 extends over 13 amino acids. CDR3 nucleotides: TGCGCCAGCAGCTTGAGGGCAGTTTATGGCTACACCTTC. Its protein product is CASSLRAVYGYTF.

This clonotype was seen at least ten times. The J gene is TRBJ2-7, the V gene TRBV5-1, with TRBD1 matching over 8 bases. The CDR3 has 16 amino acids. V was clipped by 4 bases and J by 5 bases; unmatched bases: 14. CDR1 is SGHRS and CDR2 is YFSETQ in the germline V gene. CDR3 coding DNA: TGCGCCAGCAGCGTGGGGACAGGAGGGGGTTGGAACGAGCAGTACTTC. This encodes CASSVGTGGGWNEQYF.

This clonotype occurred many times. The genes are TRBV14 and TRBJ1-6; D unclear. Between the trimmed V and J ends, which lost 0 bases and 10 bases, there was a span of 7 bases. Germline CDR1 is SGHDN and CDR2 is FVKESK. The CDR3 extends over 13 amino acids. CDR3 nucleotide sequence: TGTGCCAGCAGCCAAGATCAGTTATCACCCCTCCACTTT. Translation gives CASSQDQLSPLHF.

This chain links TRBV7-3 with TRBJ1-1; 9 nucleotides match TRBD1. Germline trimming cut 11 bases from V and 4 bases from J; bases unmatched to any gene: 8. Germline assignment: CDR1 SGHTA and CDR2 FQGTGA. The CDR3 consists of 13 residues. CDR3 in DNA: TGTGCCTGTAACAGGGGGCTCGGCACTGAAGCTTTCTTT. Translating it yields CACNRGLGTEAFF.

With respect to this clonotype: Given a much more abundant clone one base away, this may be a read error. The chain joins TRBV7-9 to TRBJ2-5; D gene ambiguous. V was cut by 5 bases and J by 4 bases, with 11 bases left in between. Germline CDR1 reads SEHNR; CDR2 reads FQNEAQ (reference sequence). The CDR3 spans 13 residues. CDR3 bases: TGTGCCAGCAGCGTAACCCCCGTAGAGACCCAGTACTTC. As protein: CASSVTPVETQYF. The full variable domain, with the rest looked up from reference TRBV7-9 and TRBJ2-5, is DTGVSQNPRHKITKRGQNVTFRCDPISEHNRLYWYRQTLGQGPEFLTYFQNEAQLEKSRLLSDRFSAERPKGSFSTLEIQRTEQGDSAMYLCASSVTPVETQYFGPGTRLLVL.

This clonotype occurred a few times. The CDR3 loop reads CASRDARGGEKLFF. CDR3 in DNA: TGTGCCAGCAGAGACGCCCGGGGAGGGGAAAAACTGTTTTTT. The rearrangement uses TRBV25-1 and TRBJ1-4; no firm D call. V was shortened by 6 bases and J by 8 bases, with 16 bases between the two germline ends. Germline-derived CDR1 and CDR2 are MGHDK and SYGVNS. The CDR3 is made up of 14 amino acids.

This clonotype has a count of ten or more. The V gene is TRBV7-8, the J gene TRBJ1-4; D ambiguous. Deletions cut 5 bases from V and 6 bases from J, with 16 bases between. CDR1 and CDR2 (germline): SGHVS, FQNEAQ. The CDR3 extends over 15 amino acids. CDR3 sequence (DNA): TGTGCCAGCAGCGTCAATTACCCAACGGATGAAAAACTGTTTTTT. This gives the protein CASSVNYPTDEKLFF.

Many counts were recorded for this clonotype. The DNA of the CDR3 is TGTGCCAGCAAGGGCGGGAGTGGGGAGACCCAGTACTTC. The encoded protein is CASKGGSGETQYF. The chain employs TRBV25-1 and TRBJ2-5, with 7 positions matching TRBD2. The CDR3 runs to 13 residues. V lost 7 bases to trimming and J lost 5 bases; unmatched junction nucleotides: 7. Germline lookup yields CDR1 MGHDK and CDR2 SYGVNS.